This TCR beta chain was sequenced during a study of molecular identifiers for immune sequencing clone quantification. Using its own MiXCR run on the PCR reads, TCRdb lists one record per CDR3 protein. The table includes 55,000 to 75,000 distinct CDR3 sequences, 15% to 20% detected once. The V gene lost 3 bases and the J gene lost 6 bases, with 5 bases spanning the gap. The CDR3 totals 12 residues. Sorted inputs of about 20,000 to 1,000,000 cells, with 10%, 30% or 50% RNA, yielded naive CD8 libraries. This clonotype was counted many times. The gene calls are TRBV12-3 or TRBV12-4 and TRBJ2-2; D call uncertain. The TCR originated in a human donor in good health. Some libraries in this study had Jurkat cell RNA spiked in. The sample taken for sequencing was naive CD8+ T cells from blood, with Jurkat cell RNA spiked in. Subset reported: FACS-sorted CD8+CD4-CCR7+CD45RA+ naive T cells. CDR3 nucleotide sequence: TGTGCCAGCAGTTTTCTGGCCGGGGAGCTGTTTTTT. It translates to CASSFLAGELFF.